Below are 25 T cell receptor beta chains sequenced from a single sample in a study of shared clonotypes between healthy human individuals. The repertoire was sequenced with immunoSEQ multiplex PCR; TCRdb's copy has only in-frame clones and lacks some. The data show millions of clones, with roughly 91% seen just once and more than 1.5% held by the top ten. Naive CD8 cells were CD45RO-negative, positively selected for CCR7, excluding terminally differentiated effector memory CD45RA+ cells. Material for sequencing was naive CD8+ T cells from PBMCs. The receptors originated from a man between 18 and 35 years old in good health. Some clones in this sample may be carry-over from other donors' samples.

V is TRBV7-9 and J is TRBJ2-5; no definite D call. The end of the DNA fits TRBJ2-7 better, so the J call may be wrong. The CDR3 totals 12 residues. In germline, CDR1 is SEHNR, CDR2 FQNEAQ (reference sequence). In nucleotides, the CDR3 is TGTGCCAGCAGCTTAGCGATGGGCGAGCAGTACTTC. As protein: CASSLAMGEQYF.

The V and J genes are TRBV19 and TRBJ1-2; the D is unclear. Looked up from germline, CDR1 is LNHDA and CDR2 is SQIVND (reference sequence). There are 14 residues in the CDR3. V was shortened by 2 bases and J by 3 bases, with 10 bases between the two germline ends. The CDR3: CASSISVRHYGYTF. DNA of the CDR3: TGTGCCAGTAGTATATCAGTGCGTCACTATGGCTACACCTTC.

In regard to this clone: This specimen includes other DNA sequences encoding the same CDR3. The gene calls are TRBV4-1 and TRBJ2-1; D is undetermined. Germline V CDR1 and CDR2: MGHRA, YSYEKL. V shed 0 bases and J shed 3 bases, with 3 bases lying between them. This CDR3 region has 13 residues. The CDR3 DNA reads TGCGCCAGCAGCCAAGAAGGCTACAATGAGCAGTTCTTC. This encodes CASSQEGYNEQFF.

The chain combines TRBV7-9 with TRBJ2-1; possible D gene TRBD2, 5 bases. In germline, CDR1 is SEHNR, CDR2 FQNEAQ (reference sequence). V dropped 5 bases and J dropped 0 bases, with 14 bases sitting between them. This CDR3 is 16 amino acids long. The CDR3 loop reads CASSGISGHSYNEQFF. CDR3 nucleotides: TGTGCCAGCAGCGGGATAAGCGGCCACTCCTACAATGAGCAGTTCTTC. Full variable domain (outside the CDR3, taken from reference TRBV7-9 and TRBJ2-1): DTGVSQNPRHKITKRGQNVTFRCDPISEHNRLYWYRQTLGQGPEFLTYFQNEAQLEKSRLLSDRFSAERPKGSFSTLEIQRTEQGDSAMYLCASSGISGHSYNEQFFGPGTRLTVL.

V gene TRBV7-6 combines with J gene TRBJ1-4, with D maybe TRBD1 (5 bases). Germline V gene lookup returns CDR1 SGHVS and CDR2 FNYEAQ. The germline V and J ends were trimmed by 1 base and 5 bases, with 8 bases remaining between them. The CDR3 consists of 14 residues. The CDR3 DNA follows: TGTGCCAGCAGCTTAGGTGGGGGGAATGAAAAACTGTTTTTT. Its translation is CASSLGGGNEKLFF.

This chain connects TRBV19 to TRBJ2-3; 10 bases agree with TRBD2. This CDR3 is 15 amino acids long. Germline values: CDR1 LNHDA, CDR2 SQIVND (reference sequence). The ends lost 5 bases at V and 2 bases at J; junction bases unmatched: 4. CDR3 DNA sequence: TGTGCCAGTAGTGAGCGGGAGGGTACCACAGATACGCAGTATTTT. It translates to CASSEREGTTDTQYF.

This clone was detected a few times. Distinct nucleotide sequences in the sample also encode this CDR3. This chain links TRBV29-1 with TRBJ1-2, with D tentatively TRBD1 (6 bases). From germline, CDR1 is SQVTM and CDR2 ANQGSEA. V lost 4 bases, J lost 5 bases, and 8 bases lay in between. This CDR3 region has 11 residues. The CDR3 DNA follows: TGCAGCGTTGGGACAGTTTATGGCTACACCTTC. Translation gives CSVGTVYGYTF.

In nucleotides, the CDR3 is TGTGCCAGCAGCCAGACGGGGGGAGGGGGAGATACGCAGTATTTT. Protein sequence: CASSQTGGGGDTQYF. J is TRBJ2-3 and V is TRBV7-2, with D tentatively TRBD2 (7 bases). CDR1 and CDR2 (germline): SGHTA, FQGNSA. The CDR3 is 15 amino acids. Trimming shortened V by 5 bases and J by 5 bases, and 17 bases separated the two germline ends. The full variable domain, its missing parts supplied by reference TRBV7-2 and TRBJ2-3, is GAGVSQSPSNKVTEKGKDVELRCDPISGHTALYWYRQSLGQGLEFLIYFQGNSAPDKSGLPSDRFSAERTGGSVSTLTIQRTQQEDSAVYLCASSQTGGGGDTQYFGPGTRLTVL.

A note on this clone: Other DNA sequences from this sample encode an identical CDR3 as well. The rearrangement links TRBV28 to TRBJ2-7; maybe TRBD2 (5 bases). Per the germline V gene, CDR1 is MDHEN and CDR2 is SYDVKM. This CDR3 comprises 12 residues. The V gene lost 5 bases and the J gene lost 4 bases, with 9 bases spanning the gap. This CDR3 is CASSPRGYEQYF. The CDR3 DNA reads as TGTGCCAGCAGTCCCCGAGGGTACGAGCAGTACTTC.

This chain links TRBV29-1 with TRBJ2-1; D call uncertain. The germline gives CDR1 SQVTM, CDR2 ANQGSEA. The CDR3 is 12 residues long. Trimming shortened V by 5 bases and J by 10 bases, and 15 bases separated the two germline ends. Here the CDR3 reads CSVLTAEREQFF. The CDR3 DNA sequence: TGCAGCGTTTTGACGGCAGAGCGAGAGCAGTTCTTC.

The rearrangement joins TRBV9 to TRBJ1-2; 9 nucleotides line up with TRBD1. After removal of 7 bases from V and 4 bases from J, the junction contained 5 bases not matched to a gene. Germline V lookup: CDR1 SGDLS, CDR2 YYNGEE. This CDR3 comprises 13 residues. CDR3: CASAGQGPYGYTF. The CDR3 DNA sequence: TGTGCCAGCGCCGGACAGGGGCCCTATGGCTACACCTTC.

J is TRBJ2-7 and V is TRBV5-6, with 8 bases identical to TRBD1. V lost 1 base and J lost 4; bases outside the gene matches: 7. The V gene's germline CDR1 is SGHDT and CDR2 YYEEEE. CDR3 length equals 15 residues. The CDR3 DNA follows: TGTGCCAGCAGCTTGTTGGGGCAGGGGGCGTACGAGCAGTACTTC. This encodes CASSLLGQGAYEQYF.

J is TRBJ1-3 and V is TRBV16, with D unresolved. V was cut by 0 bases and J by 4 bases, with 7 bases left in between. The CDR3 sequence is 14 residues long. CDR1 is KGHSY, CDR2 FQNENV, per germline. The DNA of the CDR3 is TGTGCCAGCAGCCAATCGGAATCCGGAAACACCATATATTTT. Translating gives CASSQSESGNTIYF.

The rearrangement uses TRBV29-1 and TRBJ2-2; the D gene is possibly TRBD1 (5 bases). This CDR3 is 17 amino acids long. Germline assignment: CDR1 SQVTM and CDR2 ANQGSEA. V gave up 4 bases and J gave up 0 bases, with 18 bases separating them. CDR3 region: CSVGWGKAGPNTGELFF. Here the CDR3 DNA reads TGCAGCGTTGGGTGGGGAAAGGCAGGGCCGAACACCGGGGAGCTGTTTTTT.

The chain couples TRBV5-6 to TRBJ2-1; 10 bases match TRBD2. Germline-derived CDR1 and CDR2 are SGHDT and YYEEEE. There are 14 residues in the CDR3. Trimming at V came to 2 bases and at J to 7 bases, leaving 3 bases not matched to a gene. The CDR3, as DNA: TGTGCCAGCAGCTTTTCTAGCGGGAGTAATGAGCAGTTCTTC. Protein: CASSFSSGSNEQFF.

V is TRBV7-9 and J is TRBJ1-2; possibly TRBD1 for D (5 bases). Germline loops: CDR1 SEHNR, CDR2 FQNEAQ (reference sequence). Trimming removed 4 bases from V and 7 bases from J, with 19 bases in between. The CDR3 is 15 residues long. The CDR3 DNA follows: TGTGCCAGCAGCTCCATACCGTGGGGGGATTCTGGCTACACCTTC. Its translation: CASSSIPWGDSGYTF.

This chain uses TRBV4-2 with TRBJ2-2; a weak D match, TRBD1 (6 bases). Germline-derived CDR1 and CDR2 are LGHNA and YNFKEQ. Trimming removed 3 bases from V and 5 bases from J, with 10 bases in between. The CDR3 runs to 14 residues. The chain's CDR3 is CASSQEDRTGELFF. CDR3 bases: TGTGCCAGCAGCCAGGAAGACAGGACCGGGGAGCTGTTTTTT.

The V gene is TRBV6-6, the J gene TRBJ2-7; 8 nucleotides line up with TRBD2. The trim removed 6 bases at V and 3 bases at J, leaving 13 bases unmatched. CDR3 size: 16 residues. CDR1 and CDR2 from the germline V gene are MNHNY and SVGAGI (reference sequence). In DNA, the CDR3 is TGTGCCAGCAGCTCTTTTGCGGGAGGCCGGTACTACGAGCAGTACTTC. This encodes CASSSFAGGRYYEQYF.

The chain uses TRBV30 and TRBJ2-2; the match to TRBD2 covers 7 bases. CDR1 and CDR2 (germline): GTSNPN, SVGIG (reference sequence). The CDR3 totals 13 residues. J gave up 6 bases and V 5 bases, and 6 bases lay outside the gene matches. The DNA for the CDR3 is TGTGCCTGGCTAGGGAGGGTGGCCGGGGAGCTGTTTTTT. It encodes CAWLGRVAGELFF.

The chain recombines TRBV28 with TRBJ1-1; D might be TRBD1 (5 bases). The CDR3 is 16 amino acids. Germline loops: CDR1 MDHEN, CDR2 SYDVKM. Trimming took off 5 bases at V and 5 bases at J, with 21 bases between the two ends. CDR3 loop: CASSKPQLTGDTEAFF. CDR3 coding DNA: TGTGCCAGCAGTAAACCACAGTTAACGGGGGATACTGAAGCTTTCTTT.

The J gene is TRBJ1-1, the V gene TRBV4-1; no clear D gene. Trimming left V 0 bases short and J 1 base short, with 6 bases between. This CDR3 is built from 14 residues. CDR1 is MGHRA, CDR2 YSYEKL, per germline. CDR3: CASSQEGWNTEAFF. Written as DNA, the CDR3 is TGCGCCAGCAGCCAAGAAGGGTGGAACACTGAAGCTTTCTTT.

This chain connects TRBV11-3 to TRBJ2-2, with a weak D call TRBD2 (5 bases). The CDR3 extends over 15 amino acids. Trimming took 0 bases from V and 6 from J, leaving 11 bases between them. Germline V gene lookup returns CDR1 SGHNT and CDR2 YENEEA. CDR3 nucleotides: TGTGCCAGCAGCTTAGAGCGGGCACCTCCCGGGGAGCTGTTTTTT. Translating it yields CASSLERAPPGELFF.

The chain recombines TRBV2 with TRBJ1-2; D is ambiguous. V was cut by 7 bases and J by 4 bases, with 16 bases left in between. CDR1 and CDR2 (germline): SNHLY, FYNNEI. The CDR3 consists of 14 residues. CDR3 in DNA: TGTGCCAGCACCCCATGGGATCTAGGCTATGGCTACACCTTC. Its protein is CASTPWDLGYGYTF.

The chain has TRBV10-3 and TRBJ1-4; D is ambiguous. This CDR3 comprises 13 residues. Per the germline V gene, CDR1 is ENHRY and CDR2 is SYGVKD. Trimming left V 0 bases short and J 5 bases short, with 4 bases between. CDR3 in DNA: TGTGCCATCAGTGAGTCGCGGAATGAAAAACTGTTTTTT. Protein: CAISESRNEKLFF.

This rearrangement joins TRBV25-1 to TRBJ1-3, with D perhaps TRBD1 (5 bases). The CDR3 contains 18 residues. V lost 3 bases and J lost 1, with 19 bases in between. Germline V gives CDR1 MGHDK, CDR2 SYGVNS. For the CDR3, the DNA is TGTGCCAGCAGTGACCGCGGAGGGGAAAGGGTATCTGGAAACACCATATATTTT. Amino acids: CASSDRGGERVSGNTIYF.